This T cell receptor (beta chain) was recorded in a study of T-cell reconstitution after alpha-beta-depleted transplantation in children. Findings and caveats of the study: One year post-transplant, T-cell counts and diversity were largely derived from T cells produced anew. Expanded clones from the graft, numbering several hundred, reportedly supplied alpha-beta T cells about two months after transplant. Some patients' high day-60 TCRbeta diversity was traced to surviving recipient T cells and thymic progenitors.

This clonotype has a handful of counts. The antigen remains unidentified. TCRbeta library preparation incorporated unique molecular identifiers. Using its own MiXCR run on the PCR reads, TCRdb lists one record per CDR3 protein. The sample yields 200,000 to 250,000 distinct CDR3 sequences, more than 20% seen once. This CDR3 has 14 residues. V shed 4 bases and J 1 base; nucleotides not matched to a gene: 3. Germline loops: CDR1 SGHRS, CDR2 YFSETQ. This TCR derives from a girl aged 2-10 years with Fanconi anemia, due to receive a stem cell transplant. The sequencing used PBMCs, collected before TCRalphabeta/CD19-depleted stem cell transplant. The chain combines TRBV5-1 with TRBJ1-1, with 8 bases fitting TRBD1. The chain's CDR3 is CASSPRGQNTEAFF. In nucleotides, the CDR3 is TGCGCCAGCAGCCCCAGGGGGCAGAACACTGAAGCTTTCTTT.